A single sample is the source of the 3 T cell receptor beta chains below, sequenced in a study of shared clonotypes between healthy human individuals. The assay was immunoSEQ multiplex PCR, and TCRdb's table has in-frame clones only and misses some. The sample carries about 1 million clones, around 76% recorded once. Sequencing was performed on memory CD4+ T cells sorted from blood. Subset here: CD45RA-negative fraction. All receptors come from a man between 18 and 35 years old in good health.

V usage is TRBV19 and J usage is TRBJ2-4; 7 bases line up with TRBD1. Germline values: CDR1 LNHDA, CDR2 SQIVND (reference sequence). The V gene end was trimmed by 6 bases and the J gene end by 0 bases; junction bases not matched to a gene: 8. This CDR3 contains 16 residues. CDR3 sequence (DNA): TGTGCCAGTAGCACGGGACAGCTACTAGCCAAAAACATTCAGTACTTC. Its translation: CASSTGQLLAKNIQYF. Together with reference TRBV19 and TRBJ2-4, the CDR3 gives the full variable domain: DGGITQSPKYLFRKEGQNVTLSCEQNLNHDAMYWYRQDPGQGLRLIYYSQIVNDFQKGDIAEGYSVSREKKESFPLTVTSAQKNPTAFYLCASSTGQLLAKNIQYFGAGTRLSVL.

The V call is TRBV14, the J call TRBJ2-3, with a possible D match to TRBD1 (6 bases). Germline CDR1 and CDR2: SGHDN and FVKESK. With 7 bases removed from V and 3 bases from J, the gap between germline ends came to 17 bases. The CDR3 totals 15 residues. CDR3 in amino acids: CASTKQGDETDTQYF. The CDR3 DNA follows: TGTGCCAGCACAAAACAGGGAGACGAGACAGATACGCAGTATTTT.

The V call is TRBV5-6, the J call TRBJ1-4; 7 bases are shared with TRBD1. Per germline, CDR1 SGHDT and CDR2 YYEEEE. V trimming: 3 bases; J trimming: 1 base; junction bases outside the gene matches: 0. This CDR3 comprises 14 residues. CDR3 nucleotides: TGTGCCAGCAGCTGGACAGGAACTAATGAAAAACTGTTTTTT. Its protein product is CASSWTGTNEKLFF.